This T cell receptor (beta chain) came from a study of blood T cell repertoires in COVID-19. Study at large: The United States, Italy and Spain were the sources of the acute and convalescent COVID-19 samples. T cells, B-cell-depleted T cells, or PBMCs provided the cDNA or gDNA that served as material.

The authors' processing: The authors estimated nucleated cell counts from reference gene primer amplification. Libraries were prepared by immunoSEQ multiplex PCR; TCRdb keeps only in-frame clonotypes and omits some of them. That table is the source of V, J and clone size, and D and trimming were worked out from the DNA. The data show some 60,000 clones, 90% seen once. This sequence was found in a man in his forties with acute or convalescent COVID-19. Sequencing was carried out using peripheral blood.

CDR3 protein: CASSFGVYEQYF. The CDR3 nucleotides are TGTGCCAGCAGCTTCGGAGTGTACGAGCAGTACTTC. The V call is TRBV6-2 or TRBV6-3, the J call TRBJ2-7, with unresolved D. V was shortened by 6 bases and J by 4 bases, with 10 bases between the two germline ends. The CDR3 totals 12 residues. The germline V gene has CDR1 MNHEY and CDR2 SVGEGT.